This T cell receptor beta chain was captured in a study of patients and donors after allogeneic stem cell transplantation. MiXCR was run by TCRdb on the RT-PCR reads, yielding one entry per CDR3 protein. The data contain some 87,000 distinct CDR3 sequences, roughly 48% of them singletons. This clonotype has more than one count but fewer than ten. This CDR3 comprises 18 residues. Trimming took 2 bases from V and 4 from J; bases not matched to a gene: 11. CDR1 MNHNS and CDR2 SASEGT come from the germline V gene. The specimen sequenced was blood, either unsorted or a sorted T cell fraction (not recorded which). The chain joins TRBV6-1 to TRBJ2-3, with 11 nucleotides matching TRBD2. The TCR was taken from a human donor who was either an allogeneic HSCT recipient or a stem cell or donor lymphocyte infusion donor (not recorded which). It is not recorded whose cells these are; they may come from a transplant donor. Here the CDR3 reads CASSEYGTSGGWADTQYF. The CDR3 DNA follows: TGTGCCAGCAGTGAATACGGGACTAGCGGAGGCTGGGCAGATACGCAGTATTTT.